This record concerns one T cell receptor beta chain sequence. What it binds is unknown. This sample stems from a study of T cells in Graves' hyperthyroidism and ophthalmopathy. Study summary: The blood sample was taken at first diagnosis, before treatment began.

Study results and limitations: The majority of expanded thyroid clonotypes above 0.001 also appeared in blood.

CDR3 length: 16 residues. The V segment lost 8 bases and the J segment 0 bases; nucleotides outside the gene matches: 7. The authors deemed Graves' hyperthyroidism stable absent ophthalmopathy progression within 18 months. Amplification targeted TCR beta CDR3 regions from RNA transcripts. First-round RT-PCR of the TCR CDR3 relied on the HTBI primer set. TCRdb itself ran the multiplex PCR reads through MiXCR, one entry per CDR3 protein. The sample yields 500,000 to 550,000 distinct CDR3 sequences, less than 25% seen once. The sequence was obtained from a man aged 18 to 30 with Graves' hyperthyroidism. V is TRBV12-3 or TRBV12-4 and J is TRBJ2-2; 9 positions match TRBD1. The source material was blood. CDR3 loop: CASHRGRQANTGELFF. Written as DNA, the CDR3 is TGTGCCAGCCACAGGGGGCGCCAGGCGAACACCGGGGAGCTGTTTTTT.